Included here is one TCR beta chain sequence, with context. The target of this receptor is not known. The sample holds no much larger clone one base away, and base qualities are not on file. Deletion took 5 bases off V and 3 bases off J, with a span of 13 bases between the germline ends. The CDR3 contains 14 residues, cysteine and phenylalanine counted. The CDR3 DNA has 42 bases and is translated from base 1. The germline V gene sets CDR1 to MNHEY and CDR2 to SVGAGI. The data were obtained in a study of blood T cell repertoires in COVID-19 (dated by TCRdb to about 2020). Regarding the research as a whole: Samples covering the acute and convalescent phases of COVID-19 were provided by collaborators in the United States, Italy and Spain. The prospective study material was composed of cDNA or gDNA derived from T cells, B-cell-depleted T cells, or PBMCs. Where available, HLA class I and class II types were taken from metadata supplied by the sample provider and were not determined by assay-based typing. A freely available public database, intended as a resource for researchers studying the immune response to SARS-CoV-2, is where the repertoires were released. The dataset comprised deeply sampled blood TCRbeta repertoires from subjects exposed to, actively infected with, or recovered from COVID-19. Sample metadata almost always included a de-identified subject ID, COVID-19 status, age in years and sex. The samples were drawn from two sources: the first 160 participants of the ongoing ImmuneRACE study, and approximately 1,300 subjects contributed by 6 global collaborators.

Participants in the prospective study were aged 18 to 89 years, lived in 20 to 25 United States geographic areas, and enrolled through a virtual design. Cohort assignment in the prospective study relied on participant-reported clinical history from a screening survey and a study questionnaire. Each participant in the prospective study had whole blood, serum and a nasopharyngeal or oropharyngeal swab collected by mobile phlebotomists. Over an approximately 2-month period, participants in the prospective study had the option of providing additional blood draws and questionnaires. Before DNA extraction, prospective study blood samples were shipped either frozen or at room temperature. General conclusions and limits of the study: The quantity of clinical and demographic metadata differed by source and by participant and was supplied without curation.

TCRbeta CDR3 regions were amplified from genomic DNA using the immunoSEQ Assay, a bias-controlled multiplex PCR. In the original analysis: Nucleated cell counts per sample were estimated from amplification of reference gene primers within the assay. To quantify the absolute abundance of each unique TCRbeta CDR3 rearrangement, sequence reads were collapsed and filtered. For each sample, productive Simpson clonality was calculated as the square root of Simpson's diversity index across productive rearrangements. What TCRdb holds here is the immuneACCESS table cut down to in-frame rearrangements. Part of the clones is not present; checked against another copy, under half of the missing clones reflect an unresolved V gene, and the others are unexplained. Clonal size and the V and J genes are those of that table, whereas D and trimming came from the DNA. This sample holds about 480,000 clones; around 90% were observed only once. Just under 2% of the sample goes to the ten largest clones.

Sequencing was done on a sample of PBMCs or T cells enriched from blood (not recorded which). The sequence links TRBV6-5 to TRBJ2-5; the best D guess is TRBD2, with 5 bases matching. This clonotype was obtained from a woman under 30 with acute COVID-19. The CDR3 corresponds to CASSQNRREETQYF. The DNA is TGTGCCAGCAGTCAAAATAGGCGGGAAGAGACCCAGTACTTC.